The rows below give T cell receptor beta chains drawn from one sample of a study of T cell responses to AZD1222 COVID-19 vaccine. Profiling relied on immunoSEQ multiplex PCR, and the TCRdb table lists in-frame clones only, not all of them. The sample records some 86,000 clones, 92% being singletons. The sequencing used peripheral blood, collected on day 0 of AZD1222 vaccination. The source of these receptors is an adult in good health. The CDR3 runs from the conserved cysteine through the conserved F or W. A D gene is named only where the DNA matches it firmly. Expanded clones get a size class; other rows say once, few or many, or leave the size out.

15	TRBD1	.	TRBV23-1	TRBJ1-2	TGCGCCAGCAGTCAAACGGACAGGGTATCCTATGGCTACACCTTC	CASSQTDRVSYGYTF
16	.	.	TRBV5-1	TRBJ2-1	TGCGCCAGCAGCTTGGTGGCGGTCAGCTCCTACAATGAGCAGTTCTTC	CASSLVAVSSYNEQFF
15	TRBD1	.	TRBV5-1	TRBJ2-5	TGCGCCAGCAGCTTGGCCCCAGGGGGCGTGCAGACCCAGTACTTC	CASSLAPGGVQTQYF
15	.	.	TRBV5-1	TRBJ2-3	TGCGCCAGCAGCTTGGGAGACGTCTTCACAGATACGCAGTATTTT	CASSLGDVFTDTQYF
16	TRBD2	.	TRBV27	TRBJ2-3	TGTGCCAGCAGTTTACCCCTAGCGGGAGTAGTAGATACGCAGTATTTT	CASSLPLAGVVDTQYF
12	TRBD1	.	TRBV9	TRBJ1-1	TGTGCCAGCAGCCCAGAGGACAGGGAAGCTTTCTTT	CASSPEDREAFF
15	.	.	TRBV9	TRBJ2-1	TGTGCCAGCAGCCCAGGGGGGCACACGGGGAATGAGCAGTTCTTC	CASSPGGHTGNEQFF
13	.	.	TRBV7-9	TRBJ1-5	TGTGCCAGCAGCTTAGCGGGGGATCAGCCCCAGCATTTT	CASSLAGDQPQHF
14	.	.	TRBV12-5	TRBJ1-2	TGTGCTAGTGGGCCCGGGACCCCTAACTATGGCTACACCTTC	CASGPGTPNYGYTF
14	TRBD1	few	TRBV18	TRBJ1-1	TGTGCCAGCTCACGGGGACAGACGAACACTGAAGCTTTCTTT	CASSRGQTNTEAFF
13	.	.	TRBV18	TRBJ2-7	TGTGCCAGCTCACCGGGACAAGCGGGCGAGCAGTACTTC	CASSPGQAGEQYF
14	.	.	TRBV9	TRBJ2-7	TGTGCCAGCAGCGTAGCAGCTAGTTCGGACGAGCAGTACTTC	CASSVAASSDEQYF
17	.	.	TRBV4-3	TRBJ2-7	TGCGCCAGCGCCGCGAGGTTTCTACCCCAGAGCTCCTACGAGCAGTACTTC	CASAARFLPQSSYEQYF
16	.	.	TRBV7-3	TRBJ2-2	TGTGCCAGCAGCTTAAGTTCCACAGCGAACACCGGGGAGCTGTTTTTT	CASSLSSTANTGELFF
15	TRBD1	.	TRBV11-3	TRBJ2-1	TGTGCCAGCAGCCCTTCCGGGACAGCCAACAATGAGCAGTTCTTC	CASSPSGTANNEQFF
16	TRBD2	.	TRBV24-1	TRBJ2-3	TGTGCCACCAGTGAGACAGCGGGAGTTATCACAGATACGCAGTATTTT	CATSETAGVITDTQYF